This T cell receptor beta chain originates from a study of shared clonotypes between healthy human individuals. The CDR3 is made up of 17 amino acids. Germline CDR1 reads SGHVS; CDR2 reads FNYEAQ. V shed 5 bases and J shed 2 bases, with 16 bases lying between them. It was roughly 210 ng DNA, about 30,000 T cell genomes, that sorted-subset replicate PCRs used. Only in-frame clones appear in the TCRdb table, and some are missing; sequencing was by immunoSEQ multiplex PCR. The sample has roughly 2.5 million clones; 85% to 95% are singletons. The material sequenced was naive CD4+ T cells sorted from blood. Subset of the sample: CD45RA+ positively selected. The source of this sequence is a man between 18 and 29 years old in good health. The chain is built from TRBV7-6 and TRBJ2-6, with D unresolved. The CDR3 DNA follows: TGTGCCAGCAGCCTTAAGTCCTGGGCCCCTGGGGCCAACGTCCTGACTTTC. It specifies CASSLKSWAPGANVLTF.